This T cell receptor (beta chain) comes out of a study of beta chain features in type 1 diabetes. In the study overall: The number of sorted cells examined across all samples was 107,917,701.

Trimming stripped 6 bases from V and 2 bases from J, with 5 bases between. CDR3 length: 11 residues. Per the germline V gene, CDR1 is MDHEN and CDR2 is SYDVKM. In its sample, this clone was seen a few times. Other DNA sequences of this sample code for an identical CDR3. The authors reverse transcribed all of the isolated RNA, so sequencing captured expressed TCRB transcripts. Libraries were prepared by immunoSEQ multiplex PCR; TCRdb keeps only in-frame clonotypes and omits some of them. The data hold under 950,000 clones, with about 17% observed a single time. This TCR came from a woman between 18 and 29 years old in good health. The sample consisted of naive CD4+ T cells from blood. The chain is built from TRBV28 and TRBJ2-7; D is undetermined. CDR3 nucleotides: TGTGCCAGCAGATCGGCCTACGAGCAGTACTTC. Its protein is CASRSAYEQYF.